This T cell receptor (beta chain) was identified in a study of control samples from healthy donors and cancer patients. Losses at the gene ends were 2 bases for V and 9 bases for J; bases not matched to a gene: 6. The germline CDR1 and CDR2 sequences are GTSNPN and SVGIG (reference sequence). The CDR3 is 13 residues long. Assay: immunoSEQ multiplex PCR; the TCRdb copy retains only in-frame clones and omits some. The table has fewer than 200,000 clones, approximately 92% seen once. Sequencing was carried out using blood. The V gene is TRBV30, the J gene TRBJ2-1, with 8 bases that match TRBD2. This sequence was found in a young man in good health. CDR3 loop: CAWSITSGGEQFF. The CDR3 DNA is TGTGCCTGGAGTATTACTAGCGGCGGTGAGCAGTTCTTC. Complete variable domain (other parts from reference TRBV30 and TRBJ2-1): SQTIHQWPATLVQPVGSPLSLECTVEGTSNPNLYWYRQAAGRGLQLLFYSVGIGQISSEVPQNLSASRPQDRQFILSSKKLLLSDSGFYLCAWSITSGGEQFFGPGTRLTVL.